This record covers a single TCR beta chain. Data came from immunoSEQ multiplex PCR; TCRdb stores just in-frame clones and leaves some out. The table has about 160,000 clones, approximately 90% seen once. This CDR3 has 16 amino acids. Trimming took 0 bases from V and 3 from J, leaving 13 bases between them. Per germline, CDR1 KGHSH and CDR2 LQKENI. The data were taken from a study of control samples from healthy donors and cancer patients. The TCR originated in a man aged 30 to 45 in good health. The chain links TRBV18 to TRBJ2-3; D may be TRBD2 (7 bases). The sequenced sample was blood. CDR3 bases: TGTGCCAGCTCACCACCGTACCGGGGGGCGACAGATACGCAGTATTTT. This sequence encodes CASSPPYRGATDTQYF.